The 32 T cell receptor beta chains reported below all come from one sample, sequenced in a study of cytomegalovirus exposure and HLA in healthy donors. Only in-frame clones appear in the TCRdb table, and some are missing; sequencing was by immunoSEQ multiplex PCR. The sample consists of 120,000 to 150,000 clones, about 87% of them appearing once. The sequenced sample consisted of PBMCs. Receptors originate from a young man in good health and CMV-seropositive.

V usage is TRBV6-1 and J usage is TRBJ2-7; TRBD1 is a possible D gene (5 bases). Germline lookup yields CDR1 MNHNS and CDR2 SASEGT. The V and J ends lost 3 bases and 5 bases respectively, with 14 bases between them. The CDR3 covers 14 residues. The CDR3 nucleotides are TGTGCCAGCAGTGATTCGAATGGGGCGGACGAGCAGTACTTC. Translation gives CASSDSNGADEQYF.

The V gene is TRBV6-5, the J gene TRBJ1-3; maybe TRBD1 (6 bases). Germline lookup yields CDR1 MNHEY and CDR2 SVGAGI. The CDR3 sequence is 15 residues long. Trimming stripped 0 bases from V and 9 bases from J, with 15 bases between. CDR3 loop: CASSYSAGAGFTIYF. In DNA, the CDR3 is TGTGCCAGCAGTTACTCGGCAGGGGCTGGGTTCACCATATATTTT.

The CDR3: CASSMGQNYGYTF. The CDR3 DNA is TGTGCCAGCAGCATGGGGCAGAACTATGGCTACACCTTC. The gene calls are TRBV28 and TRBJ1-2; D perhaps matches TRBD1 (5 bases). Trimming removed 6 bases at V and 2 bases at J, with 10 bases between. The CDR3 consists of 13 residues. Germline CDR1 reads MDHEN; CDR2 reads SYDVKM.

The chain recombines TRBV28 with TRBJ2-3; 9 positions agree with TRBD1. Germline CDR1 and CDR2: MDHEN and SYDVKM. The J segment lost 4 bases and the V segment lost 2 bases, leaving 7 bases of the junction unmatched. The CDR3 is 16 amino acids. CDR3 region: CASSLGDRELADTQYF. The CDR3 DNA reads TGTGCCAGCAGTTTAGGGGACAGGGAATTGGCAGATACGCAGTATTTT.

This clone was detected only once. In DNA, the CDR3 is TGTGCCAGCAGTTACTCGCGGGACGGTCACACCGGGGAGCTGTTTTTT. Amino acid sequence: CASSYSRDGHTGELFF. This chain connects TRBV6-5 to TRBJ2-2; a possible D gene is TRBD2 (6 bases). Germline assignment: CDR1 MNHEY and CDR2 SVGAGI. The CDR3 covers 16 residues. V lost 0 bases to trimming and J lost 3 bases, with 11 bases between them.

The CDR3 bases are TGTGCTAGTGGTCCGCAGGGCAATGAGCAGTTCTTC. It encodes CASGPQGNEQFF. V gene TRBV12-5 combines with J gene TRBJ2-1; tentative D call: TRBD1 (5 bases). V lost 5 bases and J lost 6, with 8 bases in between. Germline V CDR1 and CDR2: LGHNT, FRNRAP. The CDR3 runs to 12 residues.

The CDR3, as DNA: TGTGCTAGTGGGGGACAGGTTGGGAAACTGTTTTTT. Amino acids: CASGGQVGKLFF. The rearrangement links TRBV12-5 to TRBJ1-4; 8 nucleotides line up with TRBD1. The germline V gene encodes CDR1 LGHNT and CDR2 FRNRAP. CDR3 length: 12 amino acids. Unmatched junction bases numbered 5, after V lost 6 bases and J lost 11 bases.

The CDR3 loop is CASSQTGVFYGYTF. CDR3 nucleotides: TGCGCCAGCAGCCAGACGGGGGTATTCTATGGCTACACCTTC. The chain uses TRBV4-1 and TRBJ1-2; possibly TRBD1 for D (5 bases). Germline loops: CDR1 MGHRA, CDR2 YSYEKL. The CDR3 loop spans 14 amino acids. V lost 3 bases and J lost 4, with 12 bases in between.

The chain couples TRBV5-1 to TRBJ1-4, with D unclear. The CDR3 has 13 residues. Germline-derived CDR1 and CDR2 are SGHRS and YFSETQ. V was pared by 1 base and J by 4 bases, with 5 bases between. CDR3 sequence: CASSLSRNEKLFF. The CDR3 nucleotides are TGCGCCAGCAGCTTGTCGCGTAATGAAAAACTGTTTTTT.

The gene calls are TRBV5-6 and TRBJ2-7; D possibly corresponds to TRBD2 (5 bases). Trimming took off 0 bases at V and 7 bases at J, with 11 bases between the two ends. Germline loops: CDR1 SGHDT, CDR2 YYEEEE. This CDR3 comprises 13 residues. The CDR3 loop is CASSLAGTGEQYF. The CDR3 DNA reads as TGTGCCAGCAGCTTGGCCGGAACGGGAGAGCAGTACTTC.

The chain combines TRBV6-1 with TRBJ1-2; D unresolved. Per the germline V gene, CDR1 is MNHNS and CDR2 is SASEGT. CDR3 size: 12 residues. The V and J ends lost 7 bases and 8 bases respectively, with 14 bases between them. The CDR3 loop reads CASTDSTWGYTF. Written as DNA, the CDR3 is TGTGCCAGCACCGACTCGACCTGGGGCTACACCTTC.

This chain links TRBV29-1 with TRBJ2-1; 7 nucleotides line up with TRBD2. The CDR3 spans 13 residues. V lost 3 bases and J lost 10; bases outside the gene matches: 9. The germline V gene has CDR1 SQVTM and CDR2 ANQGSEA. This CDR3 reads CSVEGTNNPEQFF. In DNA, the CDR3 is TGCAGCGTTGAGGGGACTAATAACCCCGAGCAGTTCTTC.

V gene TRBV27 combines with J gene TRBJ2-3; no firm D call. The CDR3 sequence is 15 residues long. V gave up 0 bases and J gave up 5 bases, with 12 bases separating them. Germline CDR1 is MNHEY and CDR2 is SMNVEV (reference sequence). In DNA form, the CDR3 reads TGTGCCAGCAGTTTATCGCCCAACAGCTTAGATACGCAGTATTTT. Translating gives CASSLSPNSLDTQYF.

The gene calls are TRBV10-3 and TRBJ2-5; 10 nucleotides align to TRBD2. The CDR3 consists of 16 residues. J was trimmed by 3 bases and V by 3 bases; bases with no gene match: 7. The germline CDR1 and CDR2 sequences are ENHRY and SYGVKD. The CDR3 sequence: CAISEASGGVKETQYF. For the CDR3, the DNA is TGTGCCATCAGTGAAGCGAGCGGGGGGGTAAAAGAGACCCAGTACTTC.

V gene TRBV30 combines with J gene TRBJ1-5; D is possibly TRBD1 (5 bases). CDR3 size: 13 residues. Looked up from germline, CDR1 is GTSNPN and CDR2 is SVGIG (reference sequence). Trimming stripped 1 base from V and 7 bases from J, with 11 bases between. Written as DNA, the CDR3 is TGTGCCTGGAGTGCCGAGGGGAGGCAGCCCCAGCATTTT. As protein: CAWSAEGRQPQHF.

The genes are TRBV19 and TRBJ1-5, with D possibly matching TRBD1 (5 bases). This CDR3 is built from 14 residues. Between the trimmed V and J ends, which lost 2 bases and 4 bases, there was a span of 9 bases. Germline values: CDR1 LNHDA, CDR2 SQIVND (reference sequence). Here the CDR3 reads CASSIPQDNQPQHF. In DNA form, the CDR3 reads TGTGCCAGTAGTATACCACAGGATAATCAGCCCCAGCATTTT.

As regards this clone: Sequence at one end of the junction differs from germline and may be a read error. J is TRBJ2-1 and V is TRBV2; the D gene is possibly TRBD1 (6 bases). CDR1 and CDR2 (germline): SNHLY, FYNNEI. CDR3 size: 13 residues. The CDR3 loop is CVSNEKAGDEQFF. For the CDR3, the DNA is TGTGTCAGCAACGAAAAGGCAGGGGATGAGCAGTTCTTC.

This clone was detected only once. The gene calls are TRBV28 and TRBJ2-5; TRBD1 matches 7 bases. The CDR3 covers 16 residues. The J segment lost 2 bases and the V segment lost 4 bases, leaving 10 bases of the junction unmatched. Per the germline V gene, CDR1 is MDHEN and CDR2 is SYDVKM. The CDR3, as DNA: TGTGCCAGCAGTTATACCGGGACAGAGTCTCAAGAGACCCAGTACTTC. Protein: CASSYTGTESQETQYF.

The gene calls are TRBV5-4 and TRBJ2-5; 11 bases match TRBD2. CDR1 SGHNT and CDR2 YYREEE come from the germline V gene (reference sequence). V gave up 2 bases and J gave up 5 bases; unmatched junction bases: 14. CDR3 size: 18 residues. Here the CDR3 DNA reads TGTGCCAGCAGCTTTGTGGCTATTTCTAGCGGGAGGTGGGAGACCCAGTACTTC. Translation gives CASSFVAISSGRWETQYF.

The CDR3 DNA sequence: TGTGCTAGTGGTTTACAGGGCTACGAGCAGTACTTC. Its translation: CASGLQGYEQYF. The J gene is TRBJ2-7, the V gene TRBV12-5; possibly TRBD1 for D (6 bases). Trimming left V 3 bases short and J 3 bases short, with 6 bases between. Germline CDR1 LGHNT, CDR2 FRNRAP. This CDR3 region has 12 residues.

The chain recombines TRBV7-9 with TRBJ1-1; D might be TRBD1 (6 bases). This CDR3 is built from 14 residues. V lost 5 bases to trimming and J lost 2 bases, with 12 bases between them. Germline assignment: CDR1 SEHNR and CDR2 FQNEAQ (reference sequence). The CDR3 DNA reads TGTGCCAGCAGCAACCCGGGACATAACACTGAAGCTTTCTTT. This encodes CASSNPGHNTEAFF.

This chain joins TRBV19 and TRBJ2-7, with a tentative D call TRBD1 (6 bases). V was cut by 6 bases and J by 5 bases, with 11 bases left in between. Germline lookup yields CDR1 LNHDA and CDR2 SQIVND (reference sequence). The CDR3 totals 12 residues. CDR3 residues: CASRQGSNEQYF. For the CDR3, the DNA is TGTGCCAGTAGACAGGGTAGCAACGAGCAGTACTTC.

DNA of the CDR3: TGCAGTGCTCGAACTCCCCGGGAGCAGTACTTC. Translating it yields CSARTPREQYF. The chain has TRBV20-1 and TRBJ2-7; no definite D call. The CDR3 spans 11 residues. The V gene lost 5 bases and the J gene lost 7 bases, with 12 bases spanning the gap. Germline V gene lookup returns CDR1 DFQATT and CDR2 SNEGSKA (reference sequence).

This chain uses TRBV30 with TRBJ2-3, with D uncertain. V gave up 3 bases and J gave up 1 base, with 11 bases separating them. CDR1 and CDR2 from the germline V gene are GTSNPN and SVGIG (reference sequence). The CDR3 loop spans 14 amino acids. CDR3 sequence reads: CAWSQQRGTDTQYF. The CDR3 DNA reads TGTGCCTGGAGCCAGCAACGGGGCACAGATACGCAGTATTTT.

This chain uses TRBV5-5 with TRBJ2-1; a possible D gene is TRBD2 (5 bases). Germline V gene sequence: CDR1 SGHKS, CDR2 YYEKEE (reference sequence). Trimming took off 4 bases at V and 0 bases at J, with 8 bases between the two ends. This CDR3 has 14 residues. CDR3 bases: TGTGCCAGCAGCGCTACTAGCTCCTACAATGAGCAGTTCTTC. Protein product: CASSATSSYNEQFF.

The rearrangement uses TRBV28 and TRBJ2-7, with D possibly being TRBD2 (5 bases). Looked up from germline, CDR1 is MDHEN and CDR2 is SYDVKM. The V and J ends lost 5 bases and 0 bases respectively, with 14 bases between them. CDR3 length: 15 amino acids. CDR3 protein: CASSPWGVSSYEQYF. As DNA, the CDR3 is TGTGCCAGCAGTCCCTGGGGAGTGAGCTCCTACGAGCAGTACTTC.

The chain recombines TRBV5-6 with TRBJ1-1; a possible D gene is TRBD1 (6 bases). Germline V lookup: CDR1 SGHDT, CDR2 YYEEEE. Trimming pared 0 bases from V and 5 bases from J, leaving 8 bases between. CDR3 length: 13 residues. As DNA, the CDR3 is TGTGCCAGCAGCTTGGAGCAGGGGACTGAAGCTTTCTTT. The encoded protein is CASSLEQGTEAFF. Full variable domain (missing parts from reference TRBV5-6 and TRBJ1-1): DAGVTQSPTHLIKTRGQQVTLRCSPKSGHDTVSWYQQALGQGPQFIFQYYEEEERQRGNFPDRFSGHQFPNYSSELNVNALLLGDSALYLCASSLEQGTEAFFGQGTRLTVV.

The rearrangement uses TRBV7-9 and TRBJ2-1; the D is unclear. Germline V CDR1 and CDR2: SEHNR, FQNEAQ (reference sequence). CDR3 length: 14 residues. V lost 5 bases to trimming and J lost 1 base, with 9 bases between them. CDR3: CASSLLGSYNEQFF. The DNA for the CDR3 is TGTGCCAGCAGCCTCCTCGGGTCCTACAATGAGCAGTTCTTC. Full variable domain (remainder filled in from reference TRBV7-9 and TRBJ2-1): DTGVSQNPRHKITKRGQNVTFRCDPISEHNRLYWYRQTLGQGPEFLTYFQNEAQLEKSRLLSDRFSAERPKGSFSTLEIQRTEQGDSAMYLCASSLLGSYNEQFFGPGTRLTVL.

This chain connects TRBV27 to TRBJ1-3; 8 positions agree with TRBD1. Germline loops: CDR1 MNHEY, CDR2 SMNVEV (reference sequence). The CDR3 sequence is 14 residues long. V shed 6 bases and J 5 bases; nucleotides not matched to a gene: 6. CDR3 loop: CASSRTGNRNTIYF. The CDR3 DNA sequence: TGTGCCAGCAGCCGGACAGGGAATAGAAACACCATATATTTT.

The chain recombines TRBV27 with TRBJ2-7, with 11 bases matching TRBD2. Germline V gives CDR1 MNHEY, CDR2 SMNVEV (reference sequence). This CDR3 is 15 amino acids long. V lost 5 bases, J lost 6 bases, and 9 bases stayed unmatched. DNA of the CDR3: TGTGCCAGCAGTCCCGGGACTAGCGGAAGGGCCGAGCAGTACTTC. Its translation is CASSPGTSGRAEQYF.

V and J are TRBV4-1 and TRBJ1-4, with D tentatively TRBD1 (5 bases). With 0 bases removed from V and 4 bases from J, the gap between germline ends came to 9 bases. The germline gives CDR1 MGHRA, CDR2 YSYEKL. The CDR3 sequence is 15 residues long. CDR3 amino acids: CASSQEGLRNEKLFF. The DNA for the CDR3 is TGCGCCAGCAGCCAAGAGGGACTGCGTAATGAAAAACTGTTTTTT.

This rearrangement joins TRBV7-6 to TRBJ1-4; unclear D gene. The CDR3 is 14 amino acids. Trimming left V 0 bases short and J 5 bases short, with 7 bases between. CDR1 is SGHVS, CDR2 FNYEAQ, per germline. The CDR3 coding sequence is TGTGCCAGCAGCTTAGCCGGGGAAAATGAAAAACTGTTTTTT. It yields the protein CASSLAGENEKLFF.